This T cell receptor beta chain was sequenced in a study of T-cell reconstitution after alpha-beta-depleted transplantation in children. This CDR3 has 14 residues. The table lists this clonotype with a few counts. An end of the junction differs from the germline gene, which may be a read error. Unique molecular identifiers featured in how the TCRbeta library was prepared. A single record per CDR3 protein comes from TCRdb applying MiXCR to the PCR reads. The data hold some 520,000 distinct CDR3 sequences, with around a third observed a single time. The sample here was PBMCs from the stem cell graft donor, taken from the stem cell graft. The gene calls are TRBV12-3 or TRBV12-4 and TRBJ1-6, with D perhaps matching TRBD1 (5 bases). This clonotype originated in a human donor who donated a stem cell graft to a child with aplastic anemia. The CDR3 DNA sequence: TGTGCCAGCAGTCCTGGGGCTTATAATTCCCCCCTCCACTTT. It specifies CASSPGAYNSPLHF.